The T cell receptor (beta chain) under discussion was sequenced for a study of shared clonotypes between healthy human individuals. Method: immunoSEQ multiplex PCR; TCRdb's copy keeps in-frame clones and lacks some. The sample includes some 1,100,000 clones, around 82% of them seen just once. The length of the CDR3 is 14 residues. The germline gives CDR1 SGDLS, CDR2 YYNGEE. V lost 0 bases, J lost 2 bases, and 8 bases lay in between. The TCR sequence derives from a young man in good health. Some clones in this sample may be carry-over from other donors' samples. The V and J genes are TRBV9 and TRBJ1-1; no clear D gene. Sequencing input: memory CD4+ T cells from PBMCs. The subset: CD45RA-negative fraction. The CDR3 DNA is TGTGCCAGCAGCGTAGGTCGATCCAACACTGAAGCTTTCTTT. Protein: CASSVGRSNTEAFF.